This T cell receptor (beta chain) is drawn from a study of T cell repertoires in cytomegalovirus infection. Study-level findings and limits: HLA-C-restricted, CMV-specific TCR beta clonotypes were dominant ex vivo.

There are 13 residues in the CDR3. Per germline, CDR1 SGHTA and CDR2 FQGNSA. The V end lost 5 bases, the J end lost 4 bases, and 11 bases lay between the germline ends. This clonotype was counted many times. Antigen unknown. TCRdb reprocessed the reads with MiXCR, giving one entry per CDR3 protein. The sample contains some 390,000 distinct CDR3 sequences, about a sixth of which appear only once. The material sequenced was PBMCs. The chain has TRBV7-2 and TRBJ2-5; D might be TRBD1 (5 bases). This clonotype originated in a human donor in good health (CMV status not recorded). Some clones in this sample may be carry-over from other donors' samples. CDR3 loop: CASSPLGRETQYF. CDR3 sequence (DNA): TGTGCCAGCAGCCCCCTGGGGCGAGAGACCCAGTACTTC.